The clone carrying this TCR beta chain was observed a single time. The source of the sample is a study of blood T cell repertoires in COVID-19. Assay used: immunoSEQ multiplex PCR; TCRdb lists only in-frame clones, some missing. Among under 250,000 clones listed, over 80% were seen once. Germline CDR1 reads LNHDA; CDR2 reads SQIVND (reference sequence). V lost 4 bases to trimming and J lost 2 bases, with 8 bases between them. This CDR3 region has 13 residues. The chain recombines TRBV19 with TRBJ1-1; D might be TRBD1 (6 bases). Sequencing was performed on peripheral blood. The receptor comes from a woman aged 60-75 years with active or convalescent COVID-19. In nucleotides, the CDR3 is TGTGCCAGTAGTAGGACAGCCAACACTGAAGCTTTCTTT. Its translation: CASSRTANTEAFF. Together with reference TRBV19 and TRBJ1-1, the CDR3 gives the full variable domain: DGGITQSPKYLFRKEGQNVTLSCEQNLNHDAMYWYRQDPGQGLRLIYYSQIVNDFQKGDIAEGYSVSREKKESFPLTVTSAQKNPTAFYLCASSRTANTEAFFGQGTRLTVV.